The 19 T cell receptor beta chains below come from one sample, sequenced in a study of T cell responses to AZD1222 COVID-19 vaccine. Some clones are missing from TCRdb's copy, which holds only in-frame ones; the method was immunoSEQ multiplex PCR. This sample carries under 85,000 clones, approximately 86% of them seen once, and the ten largest clones take approximately 5.4%. The specimen was peripheral blood, collected on day 0 of MenACWY control vaccination. The receptors derive from an adult in good health.

For the CDR3, the DNA is TGTGCCAGCAGCTTAGGGGGCCGGCAAGAGACCCAGTACTTC. It codes for CASSLGGRQETQYF. This chain connects TRBV11-3 to TRBJ2-5; D is perhaps TRBD1 (5 bases). This CDR3 has 14 amino acids. Per germline, CDR1 SGHNT and CDR2 YENEEA. The ends were cut back, 1 base at V and 2 bases at J, with 8 bases in the middle.

The J gene is TRBJ1-5, the V gene TRBV6-2 or TRBV6-3, with D possibly matching TRBD1 (6 bases). Between the trimmed V and J ends, which lost 4 bases and 15 bases, there was a span of 16 bases. This CDR3 comprises 12 residues. The germline V gene encodes CDR1 MNHEY and CDR2 SVGEGT. Here the CDR3 DNA reads TGTGCCAGCAGTTTTACCGCAGGGGTCGGGCATTTT. The encoded protein is CASSFTAGVGHF.

The genes are TRBV3-1 (or the pseudogene TRBV3-2) and TRBJ1-2; D is perhaps TRBD1 (5 bases). V shed 3 bases and J shed 6 bases, with 17 bases lying between them. There are 15 residues in the CDR3. Germline V gene sequence: CDR1 LGHDT, CDR2 YNNKEL (reference sequence). The CDR3, as DNA: TGTGCCAGCAGCCATACCGGGAGAGGGGATCATGGCTACACCTTC. This codes for CASSHTGRGDHGYTF.

V gene TRBV11-2 combines with J gene TRBJ2-3; 10 nucleotides agree with TRBD1. The CDR3 totals 14 residues. From germline, CDR1 is SGHAT and CDR2 FQNNGV. V trimming: 5 bases; J trimming: 5 bases; junction bases outside the gene matches: 4. CDR3 region: CASSPRDRGDTQYF. CDR3 in DNA: TGTGCCAGCAGCCCCCGGGACAGGGGAGATACGCAGTATTTT.

J is TRBJ2-5 and V is TRBV7-2, with D perhaps matching TRBD1 or TRBD2 (5 bases each). The germline V gene encodes CDR1 SGHTA and CDR2 FQGNSA. CDR3 length: 15 amino acids. V lost 6 bases, J lost 4 bases, and 18 bases lay in between. This chain's CDR3 is CASSYRQGRGETQYF. In nucleotides, the CDR3 is TGTGCCAGCAGTTATCGCCAGGGACGGGGAGAGACCCAGTACTTC. Looking up the rest from reference TRBV7-2 and TRBJ2-5 gives the full variable domain: GAGVSQSPSNKVTEKGKDVELRCDPISGHTALYWYRQSLGQGLEFLIYFQGNSAPDKSGLPSDRFSAERTGGSVSTLTIQRTQQEDSAVYLCASSYRQGRGETQYFGPGTRLLVL.

The chain links TRBV7-9 to TRBJ2-3, with 9 bases matching TRBD2. Germline CDR1 reads SEHNR; CDR2 reads FQNEAQ (reference sequence). The CDR3 is made up of 16 amino acids. Germline trimming cut 5 bases from V and 0 bases from J; bases unmatched to any gene: 6. CDR3 sequence (DNA): TGTGCCAGCAGCCATAATAGCGGGGGTAGCACAGATACGCAGTATTTT. It codes for CASSHNSGGSTDTQYF.

This chain connects TRBV5-4 to TRBJ1-2, with 9 positions matching TRBD1. V lost 4 bases to trimming and J lost 2 bases; unmatched junction nucleotides: 9. This CDR3 has 16 residues. Germline CDR1 SGHNT, CDR2 YYREEE (reference sequence). CDR3 loop: CASSLAGQGFNYGYTF. CDR3 nucleotides: TGTGCCAGCAGCCTGGCGGGACAGGGTTTCAACTATGGCTACACCTTC.

V is TRBV12-3 or TRBV12-4 and J is TRBJ1-2; D remains ambiguous. V was cut by 3 bases and J by 4 bases, with 9 bases left in between. This CDR3 has 13 amino acids. CDR3 sequence (DNA): TGTGCCAGCAGTTTGATAGTGGGCTATGGCTACACCTTC. The encoded protein is CASSLIVGYGYTF.

CDR3 in DNA: TGTGCCAGCAGCCAAGATTGGAGAGGCTTACAGCCCCAGCATTTT. Encoded protein: CASSQDWRGLQPQHF. The V gene is TRBV3-1 (or the pseudogene TRBV3-2), the J gene TRBJ1-5; D unresolved. Germline CDR1 reads LGHDT; CDR2 reads YNNKEL (reference sequence). Trimming took 0 bases from V and 7 from J, leaving 13 bases between them. This CDR3 spans 15 amino acids.

The chain has TRBV14 and TRBJ2-2, with D possibly being TRBD2 (5 bases). Trimming cost V 3 bases and J 0 bases, with 11 bases left between them. This CDR3 contains 16 residues. Germline-derived CDR1 and CDR2 are SGHDN and FVKESK. The CDR3 bases are TGTGCCAGCAGCCATGTGAGGGCACCGAACACCGGGGAGCTGTTTTTT. It is translated as CASSHVRAPNTGELFF.

The chain employs TRBV6-5 and TRBJ1-2, with a possible D match to TRBD1 (6 bases). Trimming removed 6 bases from V and 4 bases from J, with 12 bases in between. The CDR3 has 13 amino acids. Germline V gene lookup returns CDR1 MNHEY and CDR2 SVGAGI. The CDR3 DNA sequence: TGTGCCAGCAGCGACAGGATCGCCTATGGCTACACCTTC. This translates into CASSDRIAYGYTF.

This clone is a singleton in its sample. The chain recombines TRBV7-9 with TRBJ1-2; 7 bases fit TRBD1. Trimming took 5 bases from V and 2 from J; bases not matched to a gene: 5. The CDR3 contains 14 residues. Per the germline V gene, CDR1 is SEHNR and CDR2 is FQNEAQ (reference sequence). The DNA of the CDR3 is TGTGCCAGCAGCCAGGGGGGAGGGAACTATGGCTACACCTTC. Its protein is CASSQGGGNYGYTF.

The chain combines TRBV6-4 with TRBJ1-1, with 10 bases that match TRBD1. CDR3 length equals 14 residues. Germline V gene sequence: CDR1 MRHNA, CDR2 SNTAGT. After removal of 2 bases from V and 8 bases from J, the junction contained 5 bases not matched to a gene. CDR3 coding DNA: TGTGCCAGCAGTGACACGGACAGGGGGTCGGAAGCTTTCTTT. This codes for CASSDTDRGSEAFF.

This chain uses TRBV28 with TRBJ1-4, with D unclear. Germline V gene sequence: CDR1 MDHEN, CDR2 SYDVKM. V lost 7 bases and J lost 8, with 17 bases in between. This CDR3 contains 14 residues. CDR3 region: CASIHRALGEKLFF. The CDR3 nucleotides are TGTGCCAGCATTCACCGGGCCCTAGGGGAAAAACTGTTTTTT.

On this clone: The same CDR3 also results from other DNA sequences found in this sample. The chain uses TRBV30 and TRBJ1-5; tentatively, D is TRBD1 (5 bases). This CDR3 contains 13 residues. CDR1 and CDR2 (germline): GTSNPN, SVGIG (reference sequence). With 1 base removed from V and 4 bases from J, the gap between germline ends came to 8 bases. The CDR3 coding sequence is TGTGCCTGGAGTGCCGGGGCTAATCAGCCCCAGCATTTT. It specifies CAWSAGANQPQHF. The complete variable domain, with remaining parts taken from reference TRBV30 and TRBJ1-5, reads SQTIHQWPATLVQPVGSPLSLECTVEGTSNPNLYWYRQAAGRGLQLLFYSVGIGQISSEVPQNLSASRPQDRQFILSSKKLLLSDSGFYLCAWSAGANQPQHFGDGTRLSIL.

The chain joins TRBV2 to TRBJ1-1; maybe TRBD1 (6 bases). The CDR3 covers 15 residues. Germline V gene sequence: CDR1 SNHLY, CDR2 FYNNEI. Trimming pared 4 bases from V and 5 bases from J, leaving 17 bases between. The CDR3 region is CASSAGDWGLTEAFF. Written as DNA, the CDR3 is TGTGCCAGCAGTGCTGGGGACTGGGGGCTGACTGAAGCTTTCTTT. Combining the CDR3 with reference TRBV2 and TRBJ1-1 gives the whole variable domain EPEVTQTPSHQVTQMGQEVILRCVPISNHLYFYWYRQILGQKVEFLVSFYNNEISEKSEIFDDQFSVERPDGSNFTLKIRSTKLEDSAMYFCASSAGDWGLTEAFFGQGTRLTVV.

This clone was seen a handful of times. V usage is TRBV10-3 and J usage is TRBJ2-7; D perhaps matches TRBD1 (6 bases). Trimming stripped 3 bases from V and 6 bases from J, with 18 bases between. Germline-derived CDR1 and CDR2 are ENHRY and SYGVKD. The CDR3 is 15 residues long. CDR3 DNA: TGTGCCATCAGTGACAGGGGTCTTGGGGCGGCCGAGCAGTACTTC. It specifies CAISDRGLGAAEQYF.

V gene TRBV30 combines with J gene TRBJ2-2, with TRBD1 matching over 8 bases. The CDR3 length is 13 residues. The ends lost 2 bases at V and 9 bases at J; junction bases unmatched: 5. CDR1 and CDR2 (germline): GTSNPN, SVGIG (reference sequence). Written as DNA, the CDR3 is TGTGCCTGGAGTACAGGGGGAATCTGGGAGCTGTTTTTT. Encoded protein: CAWSTGGIWELFF.

The chain carries TRBV19 and TRBJ2-1; 10 bases line up with TRBD2. V lost 6 bases and J lost 12; bases outside the gene matches: 17. The CDR3 totals 16 residues. Germline loops: CDR1 LNHDA, CDR2 SQIVND (reference sequence). The CDR3 DNA follows: TGTGCCAGTAGAAGCGGGGCTAGCGGGGGTACGGGCGCGCAGTTCTTC. Translating it yields CASRSGASGGTGAQFF.